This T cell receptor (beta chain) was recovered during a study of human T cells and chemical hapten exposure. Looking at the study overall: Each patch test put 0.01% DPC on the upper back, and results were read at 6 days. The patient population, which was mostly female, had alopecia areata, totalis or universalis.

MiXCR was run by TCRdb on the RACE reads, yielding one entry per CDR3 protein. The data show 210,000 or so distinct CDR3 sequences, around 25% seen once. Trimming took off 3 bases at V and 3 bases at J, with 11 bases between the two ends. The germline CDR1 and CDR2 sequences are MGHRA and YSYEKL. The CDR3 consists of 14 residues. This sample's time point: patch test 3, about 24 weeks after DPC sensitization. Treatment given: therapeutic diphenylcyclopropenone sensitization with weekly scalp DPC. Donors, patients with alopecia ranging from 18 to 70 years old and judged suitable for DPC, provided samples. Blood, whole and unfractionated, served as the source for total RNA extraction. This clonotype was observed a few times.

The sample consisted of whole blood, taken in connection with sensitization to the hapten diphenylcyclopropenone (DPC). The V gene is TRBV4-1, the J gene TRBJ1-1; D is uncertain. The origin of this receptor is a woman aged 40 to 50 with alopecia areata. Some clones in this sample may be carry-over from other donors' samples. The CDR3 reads CASSQPGKYTEAFF. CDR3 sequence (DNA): TGCGCCAGCAGCCAGCCGGGGAAATACACTGAAGCTTTCTTT.